A single sample gave rise to the 6 T cell receptor beta chains below, sequenced in a study of tumor-infiltrating lymphocytes in primary liver carcinoma. A primer in the constant region served to generate TCR beta cDNA from 500 ng of total RNA. ARM-PCR, slightly modified, supplied the TCR beta libraries through three nested multiplex PCR rounds. Amplification in the first two PCR rounds was performed using TRBV1-TRBV30 forward primers and a C-beta reverse primer for about 10 cycles each. TCRdb re-analysed the multiplex PCR reads in MiXCR, keeping a single row per CDR3 protein. Of about 59,000 distinct CDR3 sequences detected, roughly 70% appear once; the ten largest clones hold roughly three fifths. From unsorted bulk tissue weighing about 18-30 mg, DNA and RNA were co-extracted. Sequenced input: liver tumor tissue from sampling region 2. Described subset: tumor region T2, inferior pole. These receptors all come from a man in his forties with primary liver carcinoma and hepatitis B virus infection.

This chain's CDR3 is CASSLQNRGQGTEAFF. Here the CDR3 DNA reads TGTGCCAGCAGCTTACAGAACAGGGGGCAAGGCACTGAAGCTTTCTTT. The chain carries TRBV11-1 and TRBJ1-1; 9 positions agree with TRBD1. The CDR3 is 16 amino acids. The germline V gene has CDR1 SGHAT and CDR2 FQDESV (reference sequence). V shed 2 bases, J shed 4 bases, and the junction held 8 bases outside the gene matches.

About this clonotype: The CDR3 end shows no conserved phenylalanine or tryptophan, and so a read error is likely. V and J are TRBV10-3 and TRBJ2-5, with 7 positions matching TRBD1. Per germline, CDR1 ENHRY and CDR2 SYGVKD. This CDR3 contains 14 residues. In DNA, the CDR3 is TGTGCCGTCAGCCCCGACAGGGCCCAAGATACCCAGTACTTG. Its protein is CAVSPDRAQDTQYL.

The chain couples TRBV5-5 to TRBJ2-7; D unresolved. Trimming left V 6 bases short and J 2 bases short, with 15 bases between. Germline values: CDR1 SGHKS, CDR2 YYEKEE (reference sequence). This CDR3 region has 14 residues. CDR3 sequence (DNA): TGTGCCAGCAACCTATCACAGAACGCCTACGAGCAGTACTTC. Encoded protein: CASNLSQNAYEQYF.

The genes are TRBV10-2 and TRBJ1-1; D is possibly TRBD1 (6 bases). This CDR3 is built from 14 residues. Germline lookup yields CDR1 WSHSY and CDR2 SAAADI. The CDR3 DNA sequence: TGCACTAGTAAATCAGGGACAAGGAACACTGAAGCTTTCTTT. Residues: CTSKSGTRNTEAFF.

Points on this clonotype: One base away lies a much larger clone, so this may be a sequencing read error. The V call is TRBV11-2, the J call TRBJ2-7; D may be TRBD2 (6 bases). The CDR3 has 13 amino acids. The germline V gene has CDR1 SGHAT and CDR2 FQNNGV. V was pared by 2 bases and J by 8 bases, with 13 bases between. The CDR3 loop reads CASSLSERAQQYF. CDR3 DNA: TGTGCCAGCAGCTTAAGTGAGCGGGCCCAGCAGTACTTC.

The rearrangement uses TRBV30 and TRBJ2-6, with no clear D. V lost 3 bases and J lost 3, with 6 bases in between. This CDR3 has 13 amino acids. In germline, CDR1 is GTSNPN, CDR2 SVGIG (reference sequence). The CDR3 DNA follows: TGTGCCTGGAGAGCTAGTGGGGCCAACGTCCTGACTTTC. Translation: CAWRASGANVLTF.